This is a list of T cell receptor beta chains from one sample in a study of T cells after somatic rescue of genetic block. Clones were read by immunoSEQ multiplex PCR, and TCRdb kept only the in-frame ones, dropping some. This table has about 72,000 clones, around 90% appearing once. Specimen: peripheral blood mononuclear cells (PBMCs). These receptors were obtained from a man aged 25 to 40. The CDR3 runs from the conserved cysteine through the conserved F or W.

v_call	j_call	cdr3_aa
TRBV2	TRBJ2-3	CATTSGLAGDTQYF
TRBV19	TRBJ2-1	CASRPLGERNEQFF
TRBV10-1	TRBJ2-7	CASRDREVEQYF
TRBV28	TRBJ2-7	CASSFLGYEQYF
TRBV27	TRBJ1-6	CASRRGYTYNSPLHF
TRBV29-1	TRBJ2-5	CSVGGQPRETQYF
TRBV29-1	TRBJ2-3	CSVEERDPTDTQYF
TRBV7-6	TRBJ2-5	CASSFGGDMETQYF
TRBV19	TRBJ2-1	CASVRDSSYNEQFF
TRBV5-1	TRBJ2-7	CASSWTSGPPYEQYF
TRBV15	TRBJ2-4	CATSRDLTGVGKNIQYF
TRBV7-3	NA	CASSPATSYEQYF
TRBV7-2	TRBJ2-5	CASTKEGQRETQYF
TRBV11-2	TRBJ2-1	CASRSSGRAYNEQFF
TRBV9	TRBJ1-2	CASSSHRGPTPYGYTF
TRBV5-4	TRBJ2-3	CASRGGDTQYF
TRBV5-1	TRBJ2-3	CASSSLAAATDTQYF
TRBV28	TRBJ2-7	CASTSLIWGDYEQYF
TRBV5-1	TRBJ1-2	CASSLGPRTDAYGYTF
TRBV7-2	TRBJ2-4	CASSLASSGTKNIQYF
TRBV6-6	TRBJ1-2	CASSSLNSYGYTF
TRBV18	TRBJ2-7	CASSLDSYEQYF
TRBV7-9	TRBJ2-7	CASSSRRRGASYEQYF
TRBV5-5	TRBJ1-6	CASSETPGRSPLHF
TRBV5-8	TRBJ2-7	CASSYRAAYEQYF
TRBV6-6	TRBJ2-3	CASSYSGGRTDTQYF
TRBV15	TRBJ2-2	CATSPRGLGELFF
TRBV15	TRBJ2-7	CATSRVGGTSPYEQYF
TRBV28	TRBJ2-7	CASQGSYEQYF
TRBV9	TRBJ2-7	CASSVGSGGTYEQYF
TRBV2	TRBJ2-1	CASSLQGLAVSNEQFF
TRBV4-1	TRBJ1-6	CASSQGQGANSPLHF
TRBV27	TRBJ2-7	CASSPRTGAYEQYF
TRBV12-5	TRBJ2-3	CASGLVGVSSDTQYF
TRBV7-9	TRBJ2-3	CASSRGRTHPDTQYF
TRBV29-1	TRBJ1-2	CSVDIGTGGRSEGYTF
TRBV7-8	TRBJ2-2	CASSLGGIGNTGELFF
TRBV28	TRBJ1-5	CASSPSGARNQPQHF
TRBV25-1	TRBJ1-1	CASSEVDSMNTEAFF
TRBV28	TRBJ2-3	CASSPSRVATDTQYF
TRBV21-1	TRBJ1-3	CASSKGDRPSGNTIYF
TRBV9	TRBJ2-7	CASSVGTTGGIYEQYF